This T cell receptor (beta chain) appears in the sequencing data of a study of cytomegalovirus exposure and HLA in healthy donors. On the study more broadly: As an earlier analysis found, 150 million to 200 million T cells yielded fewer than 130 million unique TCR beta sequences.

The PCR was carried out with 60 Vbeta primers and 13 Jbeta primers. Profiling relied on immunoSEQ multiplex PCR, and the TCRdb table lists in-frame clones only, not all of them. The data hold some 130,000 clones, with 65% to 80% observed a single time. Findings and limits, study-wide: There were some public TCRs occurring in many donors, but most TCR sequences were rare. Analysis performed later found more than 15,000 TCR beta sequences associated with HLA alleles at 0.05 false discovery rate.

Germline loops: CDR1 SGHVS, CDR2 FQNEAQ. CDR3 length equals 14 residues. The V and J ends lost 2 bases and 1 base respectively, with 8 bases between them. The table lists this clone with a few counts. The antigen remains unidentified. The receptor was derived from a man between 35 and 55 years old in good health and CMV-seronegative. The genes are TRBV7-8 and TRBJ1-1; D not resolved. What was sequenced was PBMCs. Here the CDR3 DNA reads TGTGCCAGCAGCTTAACGTCGGGGAACACTGAAGCTTTCTTT. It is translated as CASSLTSGNTEAFF.